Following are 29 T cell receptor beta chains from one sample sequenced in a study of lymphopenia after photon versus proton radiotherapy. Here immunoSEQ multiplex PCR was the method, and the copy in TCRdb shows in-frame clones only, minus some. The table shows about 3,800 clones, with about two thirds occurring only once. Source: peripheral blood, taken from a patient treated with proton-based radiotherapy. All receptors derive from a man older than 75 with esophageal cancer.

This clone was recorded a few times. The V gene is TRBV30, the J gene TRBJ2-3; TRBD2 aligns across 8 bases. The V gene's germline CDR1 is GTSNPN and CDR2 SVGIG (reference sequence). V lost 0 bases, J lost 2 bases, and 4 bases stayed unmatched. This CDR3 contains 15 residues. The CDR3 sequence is CAWSVQAGVTDTQYF. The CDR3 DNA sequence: TGTGCCTGGAGTGTACAAGCGGGAGTCACAGATACGCAGTATTTT.

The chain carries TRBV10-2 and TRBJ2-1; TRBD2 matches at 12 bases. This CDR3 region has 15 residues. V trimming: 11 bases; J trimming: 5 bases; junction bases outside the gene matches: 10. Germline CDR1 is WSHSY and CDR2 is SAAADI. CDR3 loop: CAAATSGSSNNEQFF. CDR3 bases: TGCGCCGCTGCGACTAGCGGGAGTAGTAACAATGAGCAGTTCTTC.

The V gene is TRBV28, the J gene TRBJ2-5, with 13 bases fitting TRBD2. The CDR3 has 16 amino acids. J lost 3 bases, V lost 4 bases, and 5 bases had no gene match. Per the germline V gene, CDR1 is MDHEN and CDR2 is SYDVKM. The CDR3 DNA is TGTGCCAGCAGTTCCCCGGGGACTAGCGGGAAAGAGACCCAGTACTTC. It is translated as CASSSPGTSGKETQYF. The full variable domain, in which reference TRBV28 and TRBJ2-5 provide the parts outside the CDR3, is DVKVTQSSRYLVKRTGEKVFLECVQDMDHENMFWYRQDPGLGLRLIYFSYDVKMKEKGDIPEGYSVSREKKERFSLILESASTNQTSMYLCASSSPGTSGKETQYFGPGTRLLVL.

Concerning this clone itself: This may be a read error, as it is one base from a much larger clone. The CDR3 nucleotides are TGTGCCAGCAGCGTAGGGGAAACTGGCTCCCATAATTCACCCCTCCACTTT. As protein: CASSVGETGSHNSPLHF. The chain uses TRBV9 and TRBJ1-6; unclear D gene. The length of the CDR3 is 17 residues. The germline V gene has CDR1 SGDLS and CDR2 YYNGEE.

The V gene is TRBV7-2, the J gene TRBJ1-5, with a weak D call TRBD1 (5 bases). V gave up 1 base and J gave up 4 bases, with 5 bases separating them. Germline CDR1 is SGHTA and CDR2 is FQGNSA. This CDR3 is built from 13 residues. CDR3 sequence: CASSLGQNQPQHF. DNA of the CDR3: TGTGCCAGCAGCTTAGGACAGAATCAGCCCCAGCATTTT.

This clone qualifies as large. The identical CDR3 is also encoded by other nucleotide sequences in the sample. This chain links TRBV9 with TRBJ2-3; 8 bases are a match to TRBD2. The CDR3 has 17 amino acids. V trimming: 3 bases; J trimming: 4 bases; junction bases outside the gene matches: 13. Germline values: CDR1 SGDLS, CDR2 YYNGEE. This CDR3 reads CASSALGGAGLADTQYF. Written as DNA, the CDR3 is TGTGCCAGCAGCGCGCTCGGGGGGGCGGGCTTAGCAGATACGCAGTATTTT.

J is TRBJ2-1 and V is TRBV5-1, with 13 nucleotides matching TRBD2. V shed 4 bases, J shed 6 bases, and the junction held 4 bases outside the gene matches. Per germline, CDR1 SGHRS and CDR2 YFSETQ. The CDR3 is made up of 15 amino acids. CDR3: CASSALAGGPNEQFF. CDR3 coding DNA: TGCGCCAGCAGCGCACTAGCGGGAGGGCCCAATGAGCAGTTCTTC.

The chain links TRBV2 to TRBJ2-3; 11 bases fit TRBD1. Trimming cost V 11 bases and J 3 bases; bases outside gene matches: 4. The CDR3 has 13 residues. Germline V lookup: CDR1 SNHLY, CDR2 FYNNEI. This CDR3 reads CAGQGAFTDTQYF. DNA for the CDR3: TGTGCCGGACAGGGGGCGTTTACAGATACGCAGTATTTT.

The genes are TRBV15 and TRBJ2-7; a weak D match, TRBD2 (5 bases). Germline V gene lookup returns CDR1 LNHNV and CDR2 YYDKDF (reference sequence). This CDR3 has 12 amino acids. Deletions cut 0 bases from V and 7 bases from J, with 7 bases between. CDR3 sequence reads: CATSRDGGEQYF. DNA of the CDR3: TGTGCCACCAGCAGAGATGGCGGGGAGCAGTACTTC.

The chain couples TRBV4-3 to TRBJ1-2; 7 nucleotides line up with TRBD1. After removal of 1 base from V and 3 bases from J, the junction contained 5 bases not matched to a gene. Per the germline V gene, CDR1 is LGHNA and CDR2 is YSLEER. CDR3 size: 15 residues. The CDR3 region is CASSQALQGDYGYTF. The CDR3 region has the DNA TGCGCCAGCAGCCAAGCCCTTCAGGGGGACTATGGCTACACCTTC.

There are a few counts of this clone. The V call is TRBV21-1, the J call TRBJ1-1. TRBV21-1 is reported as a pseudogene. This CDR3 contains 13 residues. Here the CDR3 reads CASSSRPHEEAFF. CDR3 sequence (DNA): TGTGCCAGCAGCTCCCGCCCTCACGAGGAAGCTTTCTTT.

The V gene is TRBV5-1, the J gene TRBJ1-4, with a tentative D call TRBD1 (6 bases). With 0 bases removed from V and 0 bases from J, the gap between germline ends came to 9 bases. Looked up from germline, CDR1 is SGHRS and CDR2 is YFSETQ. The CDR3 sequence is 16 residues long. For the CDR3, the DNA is TGCGCCAGCAGCTTGGAGGGGGAAGCAACTAATGAAAAACTGTTTTTT. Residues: CASSLEGEATNEKLFF. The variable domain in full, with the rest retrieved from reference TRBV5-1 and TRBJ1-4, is KAGVTQTPRYLIKTRGQQVTLSCSPISGHRSVSWYQQTPGQGLQFLFEYFSETQRNKGNFPGRFSGRQFSNSRSEMNVSTLELGDSALYLCASSLEGEATNEKLFFGSGTQLSVL.

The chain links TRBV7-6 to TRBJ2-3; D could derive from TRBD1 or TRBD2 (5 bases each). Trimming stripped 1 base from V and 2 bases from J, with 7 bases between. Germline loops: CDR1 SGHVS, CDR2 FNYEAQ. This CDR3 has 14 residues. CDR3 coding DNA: TGTGCCAGCAGCTTAGGAGGGGACACAGATACGCAGTATTTT. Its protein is CASSLGGDTDTQYF.

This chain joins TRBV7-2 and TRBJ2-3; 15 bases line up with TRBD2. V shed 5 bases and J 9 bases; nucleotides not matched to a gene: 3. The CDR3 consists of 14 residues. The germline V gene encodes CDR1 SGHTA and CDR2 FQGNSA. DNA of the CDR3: TGTGCCAGCAGCCGGACTAGCGGGGGGGCAACGCAGTATTTT. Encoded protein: CASSRTSGGATQYF.

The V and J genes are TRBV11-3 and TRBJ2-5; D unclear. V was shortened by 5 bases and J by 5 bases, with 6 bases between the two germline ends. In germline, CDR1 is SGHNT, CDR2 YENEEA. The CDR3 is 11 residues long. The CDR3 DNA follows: TGTGCCAGCAGCCTTGGGGAGACCCAGTACTTC. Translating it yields CASSLGETQYF.

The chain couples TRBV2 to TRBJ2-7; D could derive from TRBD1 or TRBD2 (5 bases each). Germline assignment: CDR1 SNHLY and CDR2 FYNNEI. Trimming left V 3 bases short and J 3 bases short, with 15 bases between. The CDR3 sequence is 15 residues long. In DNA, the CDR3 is TGTGCCAGCAGTGAGGGGCAGGGAGTAGTCTACGAGCAGTACTTC. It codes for CASSEGQGVVYEQYF.

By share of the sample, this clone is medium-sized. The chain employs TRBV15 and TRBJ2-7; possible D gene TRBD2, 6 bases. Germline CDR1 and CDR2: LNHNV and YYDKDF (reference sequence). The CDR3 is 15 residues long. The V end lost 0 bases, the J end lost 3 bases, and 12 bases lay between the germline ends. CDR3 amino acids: CATSRDRESVYEQYF. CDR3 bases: TGTGCCACCAGCAGAGATCGGGAGAGCGTCTACGAGCAGTACTTC.

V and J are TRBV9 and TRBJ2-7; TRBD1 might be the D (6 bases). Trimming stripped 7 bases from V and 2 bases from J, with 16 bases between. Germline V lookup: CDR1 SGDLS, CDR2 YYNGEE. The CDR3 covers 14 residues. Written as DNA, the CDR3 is TGTGCCAGCTCACCCCGCCAGGGGACCTACGAGCAGTACTTC. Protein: CASSPRQGTYEQYF.

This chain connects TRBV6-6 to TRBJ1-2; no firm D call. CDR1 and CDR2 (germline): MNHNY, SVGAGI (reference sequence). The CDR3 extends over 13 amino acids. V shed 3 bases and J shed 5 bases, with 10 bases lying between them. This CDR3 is CASSYPWEYGYTF. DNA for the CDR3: TGTGCCAGCAGTTATCCTTGGGAATATGGCTACACCTTC.

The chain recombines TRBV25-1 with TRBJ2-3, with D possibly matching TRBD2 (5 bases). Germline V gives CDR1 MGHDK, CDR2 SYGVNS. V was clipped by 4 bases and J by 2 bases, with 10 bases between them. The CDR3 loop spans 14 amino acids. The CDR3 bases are TGTGCCAGCAGTGGCCGGACTTACACAGATACGCAGTATTTT. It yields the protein CASSGRTYTDTQYF.

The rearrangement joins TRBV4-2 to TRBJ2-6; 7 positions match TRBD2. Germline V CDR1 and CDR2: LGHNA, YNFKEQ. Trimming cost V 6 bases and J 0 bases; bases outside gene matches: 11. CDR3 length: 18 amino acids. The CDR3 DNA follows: TGTGCCAGCAGGCCTTTACTAGCGCGTGGCTCTGGGGCCAACGTCCTGACTTTC. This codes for CASRPLLARGSGANVLTF.

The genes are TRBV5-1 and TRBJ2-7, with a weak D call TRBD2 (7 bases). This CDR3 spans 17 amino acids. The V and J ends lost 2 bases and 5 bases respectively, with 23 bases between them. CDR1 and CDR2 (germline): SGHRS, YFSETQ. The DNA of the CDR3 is TGCGCCAGCAGCTTCTTGGGACGGGGGGCAGCGTCCAACGAGCAGTACTTC. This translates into CASSFLGRGAASNEQYF.

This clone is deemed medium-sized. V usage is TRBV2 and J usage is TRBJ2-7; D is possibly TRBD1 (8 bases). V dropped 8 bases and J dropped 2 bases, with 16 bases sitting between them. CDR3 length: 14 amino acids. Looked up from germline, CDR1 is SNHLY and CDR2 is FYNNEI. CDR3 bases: TGTGCCAGCCTCCAACAGGGGGGGGCCTACGAGCAGTACTTC. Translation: CASLQQGGAYEQYF.

The CDR3 nucleotides read TGTGCCAGCAGCCCGGGACAGGGTAGCGATTCACCCCTCCACTTT. The encoded protein is CASSPGQGSDSPLHF. The chain joins TRBV5-4 to TRBJ1-6, with 9 bases that match TRBD1. CDR1 SGHNT and CDR2 YYREEE come from the germline V gene (reference sequence). CDR3 length equals 15 residues. V shed 4 bases, J shed 8 bases, and the junction held 7 bases outside the gene matches.

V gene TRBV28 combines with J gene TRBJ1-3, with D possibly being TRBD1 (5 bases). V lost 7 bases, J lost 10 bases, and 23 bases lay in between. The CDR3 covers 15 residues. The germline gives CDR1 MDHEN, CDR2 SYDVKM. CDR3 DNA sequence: TGTGCCAGCAAAGGGACGCGGGGAGGTCGGGGGACCATATATTTT. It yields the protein CASKGTRGGRGTIYF.

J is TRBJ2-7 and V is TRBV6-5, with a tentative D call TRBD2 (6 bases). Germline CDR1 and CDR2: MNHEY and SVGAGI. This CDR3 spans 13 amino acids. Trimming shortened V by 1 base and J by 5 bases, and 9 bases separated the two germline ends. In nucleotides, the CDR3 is TGTGCCAGCAGTTACTACGGGGGTAACGAGCAGTACTTC. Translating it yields CASSYYGGNEQYF.

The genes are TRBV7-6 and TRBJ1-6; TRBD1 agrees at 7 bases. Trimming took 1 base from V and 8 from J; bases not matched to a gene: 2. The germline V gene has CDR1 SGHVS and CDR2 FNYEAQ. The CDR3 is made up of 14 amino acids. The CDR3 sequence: CASSLVDRDSPLHF. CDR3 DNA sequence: TGTGCCAGCAGCTTAGTAGACAGGGATTCACCCCTCCACTTT.

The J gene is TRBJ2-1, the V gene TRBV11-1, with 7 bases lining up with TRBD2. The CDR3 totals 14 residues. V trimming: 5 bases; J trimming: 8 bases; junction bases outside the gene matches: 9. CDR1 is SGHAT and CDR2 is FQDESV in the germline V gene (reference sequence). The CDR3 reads CASSPWTAGDEQFF. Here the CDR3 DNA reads TGTGCCAGCAGCCCCTGGACGGCGGGGGATGAGCAGTTCTTC.

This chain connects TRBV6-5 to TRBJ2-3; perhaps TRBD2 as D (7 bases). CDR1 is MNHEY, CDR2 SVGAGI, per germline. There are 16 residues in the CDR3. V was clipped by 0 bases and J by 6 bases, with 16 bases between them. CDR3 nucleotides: TGTGCCAGCAGTTACTCGCGACGGGGGGCTGGGGATACGCAGTATTTT. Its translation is CASSYSRRGAGDTQYF.